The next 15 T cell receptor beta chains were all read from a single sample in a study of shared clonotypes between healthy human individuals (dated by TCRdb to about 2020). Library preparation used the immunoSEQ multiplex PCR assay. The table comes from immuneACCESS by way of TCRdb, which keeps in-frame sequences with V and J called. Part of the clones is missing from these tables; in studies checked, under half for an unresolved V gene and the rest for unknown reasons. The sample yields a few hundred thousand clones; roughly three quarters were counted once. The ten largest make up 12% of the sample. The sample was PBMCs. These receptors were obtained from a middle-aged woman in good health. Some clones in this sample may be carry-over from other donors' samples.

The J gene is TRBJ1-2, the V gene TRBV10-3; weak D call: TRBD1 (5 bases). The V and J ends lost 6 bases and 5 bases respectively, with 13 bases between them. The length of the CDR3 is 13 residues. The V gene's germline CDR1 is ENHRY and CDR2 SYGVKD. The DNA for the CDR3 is TGTGCCATCAGGATACAGGAGGAATATGGCTACACCTTC. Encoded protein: CAIRIQEEYGYTF.

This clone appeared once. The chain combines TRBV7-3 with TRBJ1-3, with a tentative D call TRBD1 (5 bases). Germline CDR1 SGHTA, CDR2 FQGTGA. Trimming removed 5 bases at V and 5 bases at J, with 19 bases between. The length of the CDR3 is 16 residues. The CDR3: CASSVTCRVGRNTIYF. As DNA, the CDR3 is TGTGCCAGCAGCGTGACATGCAGGGTAGGTCGAAACACCATATATTTT.

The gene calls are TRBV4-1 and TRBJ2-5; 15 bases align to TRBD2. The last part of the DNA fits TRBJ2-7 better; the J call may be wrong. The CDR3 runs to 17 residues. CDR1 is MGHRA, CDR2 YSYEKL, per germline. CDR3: CASSQEGLAGGSYEQYF. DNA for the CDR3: TGCGCCAGCAGCCAAGAAGGACTAGCGGGAGGGTCCTACGAGCAGTACTTC.

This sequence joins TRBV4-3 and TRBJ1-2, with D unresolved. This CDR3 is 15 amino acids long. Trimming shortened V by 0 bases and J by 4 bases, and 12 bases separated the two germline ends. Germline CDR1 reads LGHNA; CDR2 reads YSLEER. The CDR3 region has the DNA TGCGCCAGCAGCCAAGATTCGAGGGTTGGCTATGGCTACACCTTC. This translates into CASSQDSRVGYGYTF.

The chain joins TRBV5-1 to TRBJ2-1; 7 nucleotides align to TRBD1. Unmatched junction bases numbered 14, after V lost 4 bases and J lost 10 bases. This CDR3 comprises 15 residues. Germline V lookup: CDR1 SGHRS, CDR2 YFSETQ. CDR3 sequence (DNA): TGCGCCAGCAGCCCCAAATTGACAGGGAGAATAGAGCAGTTCTTC. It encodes CASSPKLTGRIEQFF.

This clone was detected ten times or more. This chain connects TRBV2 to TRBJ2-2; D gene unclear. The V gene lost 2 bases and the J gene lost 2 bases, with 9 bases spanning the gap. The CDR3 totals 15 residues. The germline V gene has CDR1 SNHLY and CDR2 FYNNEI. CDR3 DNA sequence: TGTGCCAGCAGTGAAAATCCCTTAAACACCGGGGAGCTGTTTTTT. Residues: CASSENPLNTGELFF.

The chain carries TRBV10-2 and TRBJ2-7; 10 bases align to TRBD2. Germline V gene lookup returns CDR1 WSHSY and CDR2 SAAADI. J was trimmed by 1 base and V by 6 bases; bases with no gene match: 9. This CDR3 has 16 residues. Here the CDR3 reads CASRGLADPLSYEQYF. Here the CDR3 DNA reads TGCGCCAGCAGAGGACTAGCGGACCCACTATCCTACGAGCAGTACTTC.

The CDR3 sequence is CASSPEGSPYEQYF. As DNA, the CDR3 is TGCGCCAGCAGCCCCGAGGGTTCACCCTACGAGCAGTACTTC. The chain has TRBV5-1 and TRBJ2-7; maybe TRBD2 (5 bases). The CDR3 is 14 residues long. Looked up from germline, CDR1 is SGHRS and CDR2 is YFSETQ. The ends were cut back, 4 bases at V and 2 bases at J, with 13 bases in the middle.

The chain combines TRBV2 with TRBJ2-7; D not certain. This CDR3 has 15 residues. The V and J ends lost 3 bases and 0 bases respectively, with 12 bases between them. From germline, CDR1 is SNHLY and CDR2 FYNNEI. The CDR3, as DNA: TGTGCCAGCAGTGAGTCTAGGGAAAGCTCCTACGAGCAGTACTTC. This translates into CASSESRESSYEQYF.

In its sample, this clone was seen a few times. CDR3 coding DNA: TGTGCCAGCTCACCACAGGGGCAGGAAGCTTTCTTT. As protein: CASSPQGQEAFF. The rearrangement joins TRBV18 to TRBJ1-1, with D maybe TRBD1 (5 bases). Germline V lookup: CDR1 KGHSH, CDR2 LQKENI. The CDR3 has 12 residues. V was cut by 1 base and J by 8 bases, with 8 bases left in between.

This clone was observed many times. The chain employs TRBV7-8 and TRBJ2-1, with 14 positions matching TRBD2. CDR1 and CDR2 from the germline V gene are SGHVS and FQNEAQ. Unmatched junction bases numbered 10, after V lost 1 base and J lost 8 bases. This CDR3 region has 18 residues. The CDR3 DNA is TGTGCCAGCAGCTTAGAAGCCAGACTAGCGGGAGGGAGTTATGAGCAGTTCTTC. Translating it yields CASSLEARLAGGSYEQFF.

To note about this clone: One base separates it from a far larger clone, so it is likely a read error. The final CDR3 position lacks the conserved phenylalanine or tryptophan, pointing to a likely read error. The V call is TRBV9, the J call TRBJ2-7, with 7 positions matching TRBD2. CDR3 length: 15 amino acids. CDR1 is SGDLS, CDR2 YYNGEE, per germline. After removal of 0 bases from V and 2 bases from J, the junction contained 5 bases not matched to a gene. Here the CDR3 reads CASSVEGGSPYEQYL. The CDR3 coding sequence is TGTGCCAGCAGCGTAGAGGGAGGGAGCCCCTACGAGCAGTACCTC.

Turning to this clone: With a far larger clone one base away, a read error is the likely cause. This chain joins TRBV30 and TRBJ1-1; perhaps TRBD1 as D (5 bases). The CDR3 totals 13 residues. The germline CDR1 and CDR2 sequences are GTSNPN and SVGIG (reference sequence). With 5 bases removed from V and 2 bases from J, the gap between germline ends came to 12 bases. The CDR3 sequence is CAWGPGRNTEAFF. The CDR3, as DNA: TGTGCCTGGGGTCCGGGACGTAACACTGAAGCTTTCTTT.

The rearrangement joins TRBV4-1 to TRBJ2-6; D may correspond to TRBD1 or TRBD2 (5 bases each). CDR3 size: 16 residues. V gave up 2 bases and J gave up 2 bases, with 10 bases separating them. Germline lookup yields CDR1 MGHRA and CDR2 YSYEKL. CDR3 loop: CASSQPGGTGANVLTF. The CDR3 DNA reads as TGCGCCAGCAGCCAACCTGGGGGAACTGGGGCCAACGTCCTGACTTTC.

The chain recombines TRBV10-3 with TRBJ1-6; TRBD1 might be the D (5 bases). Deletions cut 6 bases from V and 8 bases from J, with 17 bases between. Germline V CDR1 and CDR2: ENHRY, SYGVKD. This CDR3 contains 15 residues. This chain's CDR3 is CAIRSTGTVDSPLHF. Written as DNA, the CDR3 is TGTGCCATCAGGTCCACCGGGACCGTGGATTCACCCCTCCACTTT.